This passage covers 13 T cell receptor beta chains from one sample sequenced in a study of a mutant IDH1 vaccine in newly diagnosed glioma. As for time point: week 35, safety follow-up. Doses of 300 ug of mutant IDH1 20-mer peptide were given with topical imiquimod. Their antigens are not known. Produced via immunoSEQ multiplex PCR; TCRdb's table is partial and in-frame only. Seen here are tens of thousands of clones, approximately 80% observed once, and the top ten hold 15% to 17%. The sequencing here drew on PBMCs, taken from a glioma patient whose treatment included an IDH1 peptide vaccine. The origin of the receptors is a man aged 25-45 years with glioma.

The chain recombines TRBV29-1 with TRBJ2-3; D gene uncertain. The CDR3 totals 13 residues. Per the germline V gene, CDR1 is SQVTM and CDR2 is ANQGSEA. Deletions cut 4 bases from V and 2 bases from J, with 10 bases between. The CDR3 sequence: CSVGPRFTDTQYF. For the CDR3, the DNA is TGCAGCGTTGGACCGCGGTTCACAGATACGCAGTATTTT.

The rearrangement links TRBV11-2 to TRBJ2-2; perhaps D is TRBD1 or TRBD2 (5 bases each). There are 18 residues in the CDR3. Per germline, CDR1 SGHAT and CDR2 FQNNGV. The V gene lost 5 bases and the J gene lost 6 bases, with 25 bases spanning the gap. Written as DNA, the CDR3 is TGTGCCAGCAGCCCCCCGACGCGGGTCCTACCGGGGCCCGGGGAGCTGTTTTTT. Encoded protein: CASSPPTRVLPGPGELFF.

The chain is built from TRBV27 and TRBJ1-1; possible D gene TRBD1, 5 bases. Trimming shortened V by 7 bases and J by 5 bases, and 23 bases separated the two germline ends. The CDR3 is made up of 16 amino acids. Germline CDR1 is MNHEY and CDR2 is SMNVEV (reference sequence). The CDR3 protein is CASISLQGGVGTEAFF. In nucleotides, the CDR3 is TGTGCCAGCATTTCCTTGCAGGGAGGAGTAGGAACTGAAGCTTTCTTT.

This chain links TRBV30 with TRBJ2-7; TRBD1 agrees at 7 bases. J was trimmed by 4 bases and V by 0 bases; bases with no gene match: 9. CDR3 length: 15 amino acids. Germline-derived CDR1 and CDR2 are GTSNPN and SVGIG (reference sequence). The CDR3 sequence: CAWSVPSRGYYEQYF. CDR3 nucleotides: TGTGCCTGGAGTGTACCGAGCAGGGGGTATTACGAGCAGTACTTC. Looking up the rest from reference TRBV30 and TRBJ2-7 gives the full variable domain: SQTIHQWPATLVQPVGSPLSLECTVEGTSNPNLYWYRQAAGRGLQLLFYSVGIGQISSEVPQNLSASRPQDRQFILSSKKLLLSDSGFYLCAWSVPSRGYYEQYFGPGTRLTVT.

The chain has TRBV5-4 and TRBJ2-7; 9 bases fit TRBD2. From germline, CDR1 is SGHNT and CDR2 YYREEE (reference sequence). This CDR3 is built from 14 residues. The V and J ends lost 6 bases and 4 bases, in that order; junction bases with no gene match: 8. CDR3 bases: TGTGCCAGCACCCCTAGCGGGACTAATTACGAGCAGTACTTC. It specifies CASTPSGTNYEQYF. Variable domain in full (rest from reference TRBV5-4 and TRBJ2-7): ETGVTQSPTHLIKTRGQQVTLRCSSQSGHNTVSWYQQALGQGPQFIFQYYREEENGRGNFPPRFSGLQFPNYSSELNVNALELDDSALYLCASTPSGTNYEQYFGPGTRLTVT.

The V and J genes are TRBV6-5 and TRBJ1-1, with D possibly being TRBD1 (6 bases). This CDR3 has 12 amino acids. Looked up from germline, CDR1 is MNHEY and CDR2 is SVGAGI. V lost 6 bases, J lost 5 bases, and 10 bases lay in between. The CDR3 spells CASSRGGTEAFF. For the CDR3, the DNA is TGTGCCAGCAGCAGGGGAGGGACTGAAGCTTTCTTT.

The CDR3 is CATRTRTGRGYEQYF. The CDR3, as DNA: TGTGCCACCCGGACAAGGACAGGAAGGGGCTACGAGCAGTACTTC. The chain recombines TRBV25-1 with TRBJ2-7, with 7 bases fitting TRBD1. Unmatched junction bases numbered 15, after V lost 10 bases and J lost 3 bases. The length of the CDR3 is 15 residues. Germline V lookup: CDR1 MGHDK, CDR2 SYGVNS.

This clone was observed a single time. DNA of the CDR3: TGTGCCAGCAGCCCGGAACCTGACAGGGCGAACACCGGGGAGCTGTTTTTT. Its translation: CASSPEPDRANTGELFF. V gene TRBV4-2 combines with J gene TRBJ2-2; 7 bases match TRBD1. The CDR3 is 17 amino acids. The germline gives CDR1 LGHNA, CDR2 YNFKEQ. The V segment lost 4 bases and the J segment 0 bases; nucleotides outside the gene matches: 8.

CDR3 in amino acids: CASSRQGGETQYF. CDR3 in DNA: TGTGCCAGCAGCCGACAGGGAGGGGAGACCCAGTACTTC. The gene calls are TRBV14 and TRBJ2-5; D is tentatively TRBD1 or TRBD2 (7 bases each). The V gene lost 4 bases and the J gene lost 5 bases, with 11 bases spanning the gap. The germline gives CDR1 SGHDN, CDR2 FVKESK. This CDR3 has 13 residues.

This chain connects TRBV28 to TRBJ2-7; D possibly corresponds to TRBD2 (5 bases). V lost 6 bases, J lost 12 bases, and 21 bases lay in between. Germline values: CDR1 MDHEN, CDR2 SYDVKM. The CDR3 totals 13 residues. The DNA of the CDR3 is TGTGCCAGCAGGGACTCCTTGGCAACCGCGGGGTACTTC. Translation gives CASRDSLATAGYF.

The chain is built from TRBV4-1 and TRBJ1-1; no clear D gene. Germline V gene data show CDR1 as MGHRA and CDR2 as YSYEKL. V was clipped by 0 bases and J by 4 bases, with 9 bases between them. The CDR3 is 14 amino acids. CDR3 residues: CASSQDPTVTEAFF. The CDR3 region has the DNA TGCGCCAGCAGCCAAGATCCAACAGTCACTGAAGCTTTCTTT.

This sequence joins TRBV2 and TRBJ1-4; unclear D gene. The CDR3 loop spans 15 amino acids. The germline V gene encodes CDR1 SNHLY and CDR2 FYNNEI. Deletions cut 7 bases from V and 4 bases from J, with 16 bases between. This CDR3 is CASTQGNSFNEKLFF. Written as DNA, the CDR3 is TGTGCCAGCACCCAAGGGAACAGCTTTAATGAAAAACTGTTTTTT.

Only one count was recorded for this clone. The chain employs TRBV7-9 and TRBJ2-1, with 7 bases identical to TRBD2. The germline gives CDR1 SEHNR, CDR2 FQNEAQ (reference sequence). Trimming removed 2 bases from V and 9 bases from J; junction bases left unmatched: 10. The CDR3 extends over 15 amino acids. DNA for the CDR3: TGTGCCAGCAGCTTATCTGGGGGGGTGTGGGGTGAGCAGTTCTTC. Translating gives CASSLSGGVWGEQFF. Full variable domain (rest looked up from reference TRBV7-9 and TRBJ2-1): DTGVSQNPRHKITKRGQNVTFRCDPISEHNRLYWYRQTLGQGPEFLTYFQNEAQLEKSRLLSDRFSAERPKGSFSTLEIQRTEQGDSAMYLCASSLSGGVWGEQFFGPGTRLTVL.